Listed below are T cell receptor beta chains from one sample, sequenced in a study of immune evolution from preneoplasia to lung adenocarcinoma. Measured with immunoSEQ multiplex PCR; TCRdb has only the in-frame clones, and not every one. Here the sample spans roughly 8,300 clones, over 75% being singletons. What was sequenced was FFPE minimally invasive lung adenocarcinoma tissue. The origin of the receptors is a person aged 70 to 80 with lung adenocarcinoma. Each CDR3 is given with its conserved first and last residue. The D gene is left open where the match is weak. Size tells how often a clone was seen (once, few, many) or the class of an expanded clone, and some rows leave it out.

clone_size	d_call	j_call	v_call	cdr3_nt	cdr3_aa
-	TRBD1	TRBJ1-5	TRBV28	TGTGCCAGCAGTTTCGGGACAGGCAATCAGCCCCAGCATTTT	CASSFGTGNQPQHF
-	-	TRBJ2-3	TRBV5-6	TGTGCCAGCAGCTTGGGAGATACGCAGTATTTT	CASSLGDTQYF
-	-	TRBJ1-2	TRBV7-6	TGTGCCAGCAGCTTAGAACCCAGTTCTAACTATGGCTACACCTTC	CASSLEPSSNYGYTF
-	-	TRBJ2-6	TRBV19	TGTGCCAGTAGTATCGCGCGCTCTGGGGCCAACGTCCTGACTTTC	CASSIARSGANVLTF
-	-	TRBJ1-3	TRBV10-3	TGTGCCATCAGTGGGGGACCTGGAAACACCATATATTTT	CAISGGPGNTIYF
-	TRBD1	TRBJ1-4	TRBV18	TGTGCCAGCTCATCAGGGGGCAATGAAAAACTGTTTTTT	CASSSGGNEKLFF
once	-	TRBJ2-7	TRBV27	TGTGCCAGCAGTCCCCGCCGGACACTGGCCTACGAGCAGTACTTC	CASSPRRTLAYEQYF
-	-	TRBJ1-2	TRBV25-1	TGTGCCAGCAGTGGATCTAACTATGGCTACACCTTC	CASSGSNYGYTF
-	-	TRBJ1-4	TRBV14	TGTGCCAGCAGCCAAGTTGAGTCCCGGGGTGAAAAACTGTTTTTT	CASSQVESRGEKLFF
-	-	TRBJ2-6	TRBV5-4	TGTGCCAGCAGCTTGGTCGAAGGGAGTGGGGCCAACGTCCTGACTTTC	CASSLVEGSGANVLTF
-	TRBD1	TRBJ2-5	TRBV6-1	TGTGCCAGCAGTGAAGAGCCCGACAGGGCTCCCTGGGAGACCCAGTACTTC	CASSEEPDRAPWETQYF
-	-	TRBJ1-1	TRBV5-6	TGTGCCAGCAGCTTAGTATTAACGGGTGAAGCTTTCTTT	CASSLVLTGEAFF
-	-	TRBJ1-3	TRBV5-1	TGCGCCAGCAGCTTGGATGGTCGGAGCTCTGGAAACACCATATATTTT	CASSLDGRSSGNTIYF
-	-	TRBJ1-1	TRBV5-6	TGTGCCAGCTTGGGGGAACTTAACACTGAAGCTTTCTTT	CASLGELNTEAFF
-	-	TRBJ1-6	TRBV5-1	TGCGCCAGCAGCTTGTTAGGTTATAATTCACCCCTCCACTTT	CASSLLGYNSPLHF
-	TRBD1	TRBJ1-1	TRBV7-9	TGTGCCAGCAGCTTTGAGGGGGCTGCTGAAGCTTTCTTT	CASSFEGAAEAFF
-	TRBD2	TRBJ2-5	TRBV13	TGTGCCAGCAGCTCCCGGACTAGCGGGGAACAAGAGACCCAGTACTTC	CASSSRTSGEQETQYF
-	-	TRBJ2-1	TRBV18	TGTGCCAGCCCCACCGTAGGGGGGGACCATGAGCAGTTCTTC	CASPTVGGDHEQFF
-	TRBD1	TRBJ2-1	TRBV28	TGTGCCAGCAGTCCCGCCGGGACAGGGTTAGGGGGTAGCTCCTACAATGAGCAGTTCTTC	CASSPAGTGLGGSSYNEQFF
-	-	TRBJ2-2	TRBV5-4	TGTGCCAGCAGCTTGGCCAGAGGGTCGGACACCGGGGAGCTGTTTTTT	CASSLARGSDTGELFF
-	-	TRBJ1-1	TRBV19	TGTGCCAGTAGCCCAGGGCGGGGGAGGAACACTGAAGCTTTCTTT	CASSPGRGRNTEAFF
-	-	TRBJ2-5	TRBV9	TGTGCCAGCAGCGTGGGCGGGAACCAAGAGACCCAGTACTTC	CASSVGGNQETQYF
few	TRBD1	TRBJ1-5	TRBV6-6	TGTGCCAGCAGTTACCCCGGACAGGGGGCGGGGGGGCCCCAGCATTTT	CASSYPGQGAGGPQHF
-	TRBD1	TRBJ1-5	TRBV5-6	TGTGCCAGCAGCTGGTGGGACAGTCCTAATCAGCCCCAGCATTTT	CASSWWDSPNQPQHF
-	-	TRBJ1-5	TRBV6-5	TGTGCCAGCAGTCCCGTGGGGGCCAGACAGCCCCAGCATTTT	CASSPVGARQPQHF
-	-	TRBJ1-2	TRBV28	TGTGCCAGCAGTACGACAGCCTATGGCTACACCTTC	CASSTTAYGYTF
-	-	TRBJ1-5	TRBV30	TGTGCCTGGAGTTTCAGTACCTATAGCAATCAGCCCCAGCATTTT	CAWSFSTYSNQPQHF
-	-	TRBJ2-5	TRBV27	TGTGCCAGCAGTCCGAGACCGGGACACGAGGAAGAGACCCAGTACTTC	CASSPRPGHEEETQYF
-	-	TRBJ1-1	TRBV11-3	TGTGCCAGCAGCTTATCAGCGAACACTGAAGCTTTCTTT	CASSLSANTEAFF
-	-	TRBJ2-5	TRBV28	TGTGCCAGCAGTTTAGGGGGGACCCAAGAGACCCAGTACTTC	CASSLGGTQETQYF
-	TRBD1	TRBJ2-5	TRBV5-1	TGCGCCAGCAGCTTGGCCGGGACAGGGCGGGGGGAGACCCAGTACTTC	CASSLAGTGRGETQYF
-	-	TRBJ1-1	TRBV11-1	TGTGCCAGCAGCCCTGGCGTAACAGACAAAACTGAAGCTTTCTTT	CASSPGVTDKTEAFF
-	-	TRBJ2-7	TRBV2	TGTGCCAGCTCCTTACATTACGAGCAGTACTTC	CASSLHYEQYF
-	-	TRBJ1-5	TRBV6-1	TGTGCCAGCAGTGAATATGGGGGGCTCGGCAATCAGCCCCAGCATTTT	CASSEYGGLGNQPQHF
-	-	TRBJ1-6	TRBV20-1	TGCAGTGCCCGAGCCGTTTCCCTCCACTTT	CSARAVSLHF
-	-	TRBJ1-4	TRBV28	TGTGCCAGCAGCCCGAGGGGGGCGGCTAATGAAAAACTGTTTTTT	CASSPRGAANEKLFF
once	-	TRBJ2-3	TRBV19	TGTGCCAGTAGTGACGCTAGCGCGCTAAGCACAAATACGCAGTATTTT	CASSDASALSTNTQYF
-	-	TRBJ2-7	TRBV10-3	TGTGCCATCAGTGAGTCAGGGGCCGTCTACGAGCAGTACTTC	CAISESGAVYEQYF
-	-	TRBJ2-2	TRBV9	TGTGCCAGCAGCGTAGAGGGCGGCGGCCTCGGCGGGGAGCTGTTTTTT	CASSVEGGGLGGELFF
-	-	TRBJ2-1	TRBV6-4	TGTGCCAGCAGCTCGGACTTGAGCTCCTACAATGAGCAGTTCTTC	CASSSDLSSYNEQFF
-	TRBD1	TRBJ2-5	TRBV11-2	TGTGCCAGCAGCGGCCGGACAGGACGGAGTCAAGAGACCCAGTACTTC	CASSGRTGRSQETQYF
-	-	TRBJ2-7	TRBV28	TGTGCCAGCAGTTTTCATTACGAGCAGTACTTC	CASSFHYEQYF
-	TRBD2	TRBJ2-1	TRBV19	TGTGCCAGTAGTAACCGCATAGCGGGGGGATCTTCCTACAATGAGCAGTTCTTC	CASSNRIAGGSSYNEQFF
-	-	TRBJ2-1	TRBV5-4	TGTGCCAGCAGCTTGGCAGGGAAGCCCTACAATGAGCAGTTCTTC	CASSLAGKPYNEQFF
few	-	TRBJ2-7	TRBV10-3	TGTGCCATCAGTGAGAGGGGATCTTACGAGCAGTACTTC	CAISERGSYEQYF
-	-	TRBJ2-2	TRBV28	TGTGCCAGCAGTTGGACGGTCGGGGAGCTGTTTTTT	CASSWTVGELFF
large	TRBD1	TRBJ1-6	TRBV7-9	TGTGCCAGCAGCTCGGGACAGGGTAATTCACCCCTCCACTTT	CASSSGQGNSPLHF
-	TRBD1	TRBJ1-5	TRBV2	TGTGCCAGCAGTCCGACGACAGGGTCAAGCAATCAGCCCCAGCATTTT	CASSPTTGSSNQPQHF
few	-	TRBJ1-6	TRBV4-2	TGTGCCAGCAGCCAAGGACCATTTACCTATAATTCACCCCTCCACTTT	CASSQGPFTYNSPLHF
-	-	TRBJ1-6	TRBV30	TGTGCCTGGAGAGGAGGGAATTCCTATAATTCACCCCTCCACTTT	CAWRGGNSYNSPLHF
-	-	TRBJ1-2	TRBV6-5	TGTGCCAGCAGTTACTCAGGGGGCTATGGCTACACCTTC	CASSYSGGYGYTF
-	-	TRBJ1-1	TRBV5-1	TGCGCCAGCAGCTTGCAGGTTGGAAACACTGAAGCTTTCTTT	CASSLQVGNTEAFF
-	TRBD1	TRBJ2-6	TRBV5-1	TGCGCCAGCGGGGGACAGGCAGCTGGGGCCAACGTCCTGACTTTC	CASGGQAAGANVLTF
-	-	TRBJ2-7	TRBV7-2	TGTGCCAGCAGCTTCCGCCAGGGTCCCTACGAGCAGTACTTC	CASSFRQGPYEQYF
few	-	TRBJ2-1	TRBV7-8	TGTGCCAGCAGTGACCAGGGTTCTTACAATGAGCAGTTCTTC	CASSDQGSYNEQFF